This T cell receptor (beta chain) was recorded in a study of shared clonotypes between healthy human individuals. Unmatched junction bases numbered 9, after V lost 9 bases and J lost 1 base. Germline values: CDR1 WSHSY, CDR2 SAAADI. There are 15 residues in the CDR3. Some clones are missing from TCRdb's copy, which holds only in-frame ones; the method was immunoSEQ multiplex PCR. The sample includes some 1 million clones, about three quarters of them seen just once. The rearrangement links TRBV10-2 to TRBJ1-1; TRBD1 agrees at 9 bases. The receptor was derived from a young man in good health. The sample comprised memory CD4+ T cells sorted from blood. Subset in this sample: CD45RA-negative fraction. The CDR3 bases are TGCGCCAGTAAACAGGGGGCAGGATGGAACACTGAAGCTTTCTTT. Residues: CASKQGAGWNTEAFF.